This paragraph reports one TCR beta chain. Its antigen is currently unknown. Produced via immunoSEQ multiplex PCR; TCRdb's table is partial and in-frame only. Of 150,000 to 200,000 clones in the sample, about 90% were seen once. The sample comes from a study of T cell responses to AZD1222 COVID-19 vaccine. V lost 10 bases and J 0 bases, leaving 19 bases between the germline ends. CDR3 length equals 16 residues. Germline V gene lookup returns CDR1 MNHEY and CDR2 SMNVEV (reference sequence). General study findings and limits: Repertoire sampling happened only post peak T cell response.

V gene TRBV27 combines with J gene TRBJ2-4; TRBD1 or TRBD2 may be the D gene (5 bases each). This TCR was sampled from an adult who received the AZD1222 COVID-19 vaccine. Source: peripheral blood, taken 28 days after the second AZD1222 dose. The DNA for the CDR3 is TGTGCCACCAACAGAGGGGCGACGTTAGCCAAAAACATTCAGTACTTC. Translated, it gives CATNRGATLAKNIQYF.